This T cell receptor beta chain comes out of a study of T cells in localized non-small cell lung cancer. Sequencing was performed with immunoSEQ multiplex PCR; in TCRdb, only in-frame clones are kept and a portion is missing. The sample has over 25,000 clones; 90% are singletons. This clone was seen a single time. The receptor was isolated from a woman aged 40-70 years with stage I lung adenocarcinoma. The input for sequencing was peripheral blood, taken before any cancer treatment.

The CDR3 DNA reads as TGCGCCAGCAGCTTAACAGCCTCGAACACCGGGGAGCTGTTTTTT. Translation gives CASSLTASNTGELFF. V gene TRBV5-1 combines with J gene TRBJ2-2; D is undetermined. From germline, CDR1 is SGHRS and CDR2 YFSETQ. Trimming removed 2 bases from V and 0 bases from J, with 8 bases in between. This CDR3 is 15 amino acids long.